The 5 T cell receptor beta chains below come from one sample, sequenced in a study of CXCR3-negative and CXCR3-positive naive CD8 T cells. Carrying UMI labels, the TRB cDNA libraries were prepared through 5' RACE. From its re-call of the 5' RACE reads, TCRdb lists each CDR3 protein once, without DNA. The listing contains 50,000 to 65,000 distinct CDR3 sequences. The specimen was memory CD8+ T cells from blood. All receptors come from a human donor in good health. Some clones in this sample may be carry-over from other donors' samples.

V usage is TRBV7-2 and J usage is TRBJ2-1; TCRdb gives TRBD1 as the D gene, but with no DNA this cannot be confirmed. Germline V gives CDR1 SGHTA, CDR2 FQGNSA. This CDR3 region has 13 residues. This chain's CDR3 is CASRSQGAGEQFF.

This sequence joins TRBV12-3 or TRBV12-4 and TRBJ1-2; TCRdb returns TRBD1, unconfirmable since there is no DNA. The CDR3 consists of 14 residues. CDR3 sequence: CASRIDRDNYGYTF.

The chain couples TRBV29-1 to TRBJ1-1; TCRdb calls TRBD1, which cannot be checked without DNA. Germline CDR1 reads SQVTM; CDR2 reads ANQGSEA. The CDR3 has 13 residues. Here the CDR3 reads CSAWTGRGPEAFF.

The chain recombines TRBV4-2 with TRBJ2-2; TCRdb indicates TRBD1, and absent DNA this call remains unverified. The CDR3 spans 17 residues. Germline CDR1 LGHNA, CDR2 YNFKEQ. CDR3 protein: CASSHPMGTPSTGELFF.

The chain links TRBV10-2 to TRBJ2-1. The germline CDR1 and CDR2 sequences are WSHSY and SAAADI. The CDR3 extends over 13 amino acids. The CDR3 sequence: CASLVDSYNEQFF.